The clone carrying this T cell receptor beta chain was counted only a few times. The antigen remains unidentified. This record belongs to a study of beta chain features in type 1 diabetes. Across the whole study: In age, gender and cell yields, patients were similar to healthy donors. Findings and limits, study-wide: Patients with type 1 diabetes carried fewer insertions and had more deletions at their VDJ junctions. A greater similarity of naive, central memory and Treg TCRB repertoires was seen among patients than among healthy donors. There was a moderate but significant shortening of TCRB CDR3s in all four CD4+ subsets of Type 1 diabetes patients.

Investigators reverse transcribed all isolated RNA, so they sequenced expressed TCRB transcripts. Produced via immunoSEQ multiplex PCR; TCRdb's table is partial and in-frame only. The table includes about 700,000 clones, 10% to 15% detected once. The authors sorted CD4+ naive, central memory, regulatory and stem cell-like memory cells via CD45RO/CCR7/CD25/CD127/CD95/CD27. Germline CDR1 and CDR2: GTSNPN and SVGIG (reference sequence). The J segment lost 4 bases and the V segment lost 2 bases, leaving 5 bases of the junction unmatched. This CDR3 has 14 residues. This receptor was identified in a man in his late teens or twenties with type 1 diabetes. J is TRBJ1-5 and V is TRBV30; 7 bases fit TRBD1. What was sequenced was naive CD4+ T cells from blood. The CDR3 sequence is CAWSWGQLNQPQHF. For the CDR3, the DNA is TGTGCCTGGAGTTGGGGACAGTTAAATCAGCCCCAGCATTTT.